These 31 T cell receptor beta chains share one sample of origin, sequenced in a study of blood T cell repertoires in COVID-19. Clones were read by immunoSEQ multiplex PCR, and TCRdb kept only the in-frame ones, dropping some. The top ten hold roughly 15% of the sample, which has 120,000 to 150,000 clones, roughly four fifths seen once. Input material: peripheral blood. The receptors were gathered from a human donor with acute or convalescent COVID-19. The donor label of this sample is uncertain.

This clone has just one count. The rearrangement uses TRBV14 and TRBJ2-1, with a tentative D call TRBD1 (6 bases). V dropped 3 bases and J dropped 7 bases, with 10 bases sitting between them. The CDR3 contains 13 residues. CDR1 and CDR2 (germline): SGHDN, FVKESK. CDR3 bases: TGTGCCAGCAGCCAGGTCAGGGGTAATGAGCAGTTCTTC. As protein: CASSQVRGNEQFF.

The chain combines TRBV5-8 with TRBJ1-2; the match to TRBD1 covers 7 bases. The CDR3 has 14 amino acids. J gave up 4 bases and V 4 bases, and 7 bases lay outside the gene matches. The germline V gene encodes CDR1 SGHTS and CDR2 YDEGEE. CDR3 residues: CASSGTGTAYGYTF. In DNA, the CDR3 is TGTGCCAGCAGCGGTACCGGGACAGCCTATGGCTACACCTTC.

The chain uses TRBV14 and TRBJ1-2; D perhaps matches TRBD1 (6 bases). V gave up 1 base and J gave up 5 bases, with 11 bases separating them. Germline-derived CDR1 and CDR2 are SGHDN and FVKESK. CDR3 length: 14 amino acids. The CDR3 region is CASSQGGGWYGYTF. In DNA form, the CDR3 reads TGTGCCAGCAGCCAAGGGGGGGGCTGGTATGGCTACACCTTC.

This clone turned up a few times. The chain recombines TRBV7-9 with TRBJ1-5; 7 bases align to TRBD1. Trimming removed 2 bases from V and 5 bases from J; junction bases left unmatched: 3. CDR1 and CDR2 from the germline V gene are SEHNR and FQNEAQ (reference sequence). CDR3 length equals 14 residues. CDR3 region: CASSLSGGHQPQHF. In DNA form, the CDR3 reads TGTGCCAGCAGCTTATCAGGGGGGCATCAGCCCCAGCATTTT.

This CDR3 is CASRLGTSGGYEQYF. The CDR3 DNA reads as TGTGCCAGCAGACTCGGGACTAGCGGGGGGTACGAGCAGTACTTC. V is TRBV5-6 and J is TRBJ2-7; 15 bases are a match to TRBD2. The CDR3 consists of 15 residues. Germline V gives CDR1 SGHDT, CDR2 YYEEEE. Trimming removed 5 bases from V and 4 bases from J; junction bases left unmatched: 4.

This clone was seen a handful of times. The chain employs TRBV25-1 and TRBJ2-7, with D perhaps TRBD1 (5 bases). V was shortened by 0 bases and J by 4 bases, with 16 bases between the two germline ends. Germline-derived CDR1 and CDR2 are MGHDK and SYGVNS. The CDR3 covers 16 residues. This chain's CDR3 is CASSEYSGKNIYEQYF. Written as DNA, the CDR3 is TGTGCCAGCAGTGAATACTCAGGGAAAAACATATACGAGCAGTACTTC.

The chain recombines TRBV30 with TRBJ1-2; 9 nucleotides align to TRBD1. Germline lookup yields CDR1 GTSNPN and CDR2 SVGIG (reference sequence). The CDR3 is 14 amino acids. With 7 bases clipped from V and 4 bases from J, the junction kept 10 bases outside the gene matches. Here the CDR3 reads CASLDRGNTYGYTF. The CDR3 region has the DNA TGTGCCTCACTCGACAGGGGGAATACCTATGGCTACACCTTC. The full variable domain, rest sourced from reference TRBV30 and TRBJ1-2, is SQTIHQWPATLVQPVGSPLSLECTVEGTSNPNLYWYRQAAGRGLQLLFYSVGIGQISSEVPQNLSASRPQDRQFILSSKKLLLSDSGFYLCASLDRGNTYGYTFGSGTRLTVV.

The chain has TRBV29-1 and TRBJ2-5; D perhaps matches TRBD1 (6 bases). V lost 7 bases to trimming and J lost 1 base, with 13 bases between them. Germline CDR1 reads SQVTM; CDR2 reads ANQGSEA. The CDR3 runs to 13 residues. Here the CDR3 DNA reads TGCAGCGCCAGCCGACAGGCCCAAGAGACCCAGTACTTC. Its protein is CSASRQAQETQYF.

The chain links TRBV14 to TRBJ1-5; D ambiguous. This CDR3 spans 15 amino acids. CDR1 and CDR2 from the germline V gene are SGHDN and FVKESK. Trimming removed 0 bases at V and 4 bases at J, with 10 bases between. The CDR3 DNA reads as TGTGCCAGCAGCCAAGATTTGGGCGTAAATCAGCCCCAGCATTTT. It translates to CASSQDLGVNQPQHF. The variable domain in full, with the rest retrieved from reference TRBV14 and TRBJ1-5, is EAGVTQFPSHSVIEKGQTVTLRCDPISGHDNLYWYRRVMGKEIKFLLHFVKESKQDESGMPNNRFLAERTGGTYSTLKVQPAELEDSGVYFCASSQDLGVNQPQHFGDGTRLSIL.

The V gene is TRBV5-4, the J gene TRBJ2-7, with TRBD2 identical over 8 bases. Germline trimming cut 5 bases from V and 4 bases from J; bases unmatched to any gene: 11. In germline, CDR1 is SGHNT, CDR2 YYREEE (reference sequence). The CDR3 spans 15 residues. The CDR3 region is CASSPPDGGEYEQYF. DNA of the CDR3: TGTGCCAGCAGTCCCCCGGACGGGGGGGAATACGAGCAGTACTTC. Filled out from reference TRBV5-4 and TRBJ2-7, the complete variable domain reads ETGVTQSPTHLIKTRGQQVTLRCSSQSGHNTVSWYQQALGQGPQFIFQYYREEENGRGNFPPRFSGLQFPNYSSELNVNALELDDSALYLCASSPPDGGEYEQYFGPGTRLTVT.

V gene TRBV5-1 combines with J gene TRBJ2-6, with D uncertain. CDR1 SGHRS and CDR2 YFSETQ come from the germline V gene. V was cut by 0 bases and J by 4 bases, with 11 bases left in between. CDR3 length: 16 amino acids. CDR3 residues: CASSLGSPPGANVLTF. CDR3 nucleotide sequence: TGCGCCAGCAGCTTGGGCAGTCCCCCCGGGGCCAACGTCCTGACTTTC.

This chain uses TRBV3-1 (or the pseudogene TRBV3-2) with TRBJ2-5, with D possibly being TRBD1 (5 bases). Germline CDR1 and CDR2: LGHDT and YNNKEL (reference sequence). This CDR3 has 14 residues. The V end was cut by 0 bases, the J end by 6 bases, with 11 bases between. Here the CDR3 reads CASSQDRAPKTQYF. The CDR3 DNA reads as TGTGCCAGCAGCCAAGACAGGGCCCCAAAGACCCAGTACTTC.

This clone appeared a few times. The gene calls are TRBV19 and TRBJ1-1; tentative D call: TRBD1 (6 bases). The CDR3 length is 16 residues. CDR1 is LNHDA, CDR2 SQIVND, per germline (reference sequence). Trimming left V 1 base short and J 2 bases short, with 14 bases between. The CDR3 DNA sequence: TGTGCCAGTAGTATAGTTGGGGGGGCTTTTAACACTGAAGCTTTCTTT. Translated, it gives CASSIVGGAFNTEAFF.

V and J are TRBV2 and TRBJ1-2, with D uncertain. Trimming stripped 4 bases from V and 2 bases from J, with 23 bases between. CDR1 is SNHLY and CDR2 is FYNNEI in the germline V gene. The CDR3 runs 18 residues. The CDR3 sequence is CASSGAPGRLSGNYGYTF. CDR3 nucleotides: TGTGCCAGCAGTGGCGCACCGGGCAGACTCAGCGGGAACTATGGCTACACCTTC. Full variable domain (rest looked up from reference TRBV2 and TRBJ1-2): EPEVTQTPSHQVTQMGQEVILRCVPISNHLYFYWYRQILGQKVEFLVSFYNNEISEKSEIFDDQFSVERPDGSNFTLKIRSTKLEDSAMYFCASSGAPGRLSGNYGYTFGSGTRLTVV.

This chain's CDR3 is CASSSITSGGPDEQFF. The CDR3 coding sequence is TGCGCCAGCAGCTCGATTACTAGCGGGGGCCCGGATGAGCAGTTCTTC. The V and J genes are TRBV5-1 and TRBJ2-1, with 11 bases identical to TRBD2. The germline V gene encodes CDR1 SGHRS and CDR2 YFSETQ. The trim removed 3 bases at V and 8 bases at J, leaving 10 bases unmatched. CDR3 length equals 16 residues. Using reference TRBV5-1 and TRBJ2-1 for the parts outside the CDR3, the full variable domain is KAGVTQTPRYLIKTRGQQVTLSCSPISGHRSVSWYQQTPGQGLQFLFEYFSETQRNKGNFPGRFSGRQFSNSRSEMNVSTLELGDSALYLCASSSITSGGPDEQFFGPGTRLTVL.

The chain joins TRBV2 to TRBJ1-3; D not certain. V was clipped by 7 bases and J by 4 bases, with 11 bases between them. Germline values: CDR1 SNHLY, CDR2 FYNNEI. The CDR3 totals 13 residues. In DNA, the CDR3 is TGTGCCAGCACCCCGGAGAGAGGAAACACCATATATTTT. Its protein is CASTPERGNTIYF.

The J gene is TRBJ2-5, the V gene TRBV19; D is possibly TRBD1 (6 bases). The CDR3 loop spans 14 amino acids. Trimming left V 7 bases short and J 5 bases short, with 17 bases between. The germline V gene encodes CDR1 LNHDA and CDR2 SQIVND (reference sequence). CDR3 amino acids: CASTSTGPWETQYF. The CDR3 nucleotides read TGTGCCAGTACCTCGACAGGCCCATGGGAGACCCAGTACTTC.

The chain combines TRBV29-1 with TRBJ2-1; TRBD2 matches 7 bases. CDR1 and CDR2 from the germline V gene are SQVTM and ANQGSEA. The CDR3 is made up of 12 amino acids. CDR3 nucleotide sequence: TGCGGCGGGGGAGAGGCCCGTGGCGAGCAGTTCTTC. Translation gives CGGGEARGEQFF.

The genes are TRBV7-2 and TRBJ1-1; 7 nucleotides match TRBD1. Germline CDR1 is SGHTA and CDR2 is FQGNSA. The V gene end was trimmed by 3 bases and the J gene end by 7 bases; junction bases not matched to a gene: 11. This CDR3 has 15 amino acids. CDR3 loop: CASSFKGGGGHEAFF. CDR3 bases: TGTGCCAGCAGCTTTAAGGGTGGAGGGGGCCATGAAGCTTTCTTT.

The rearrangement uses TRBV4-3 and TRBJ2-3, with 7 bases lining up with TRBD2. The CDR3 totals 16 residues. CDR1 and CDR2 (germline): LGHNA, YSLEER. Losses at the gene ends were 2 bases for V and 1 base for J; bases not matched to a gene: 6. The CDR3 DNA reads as TGCGCCAGCAGCCAAATGAGGGCGGGGGGCACAGATACGCAGTATTTT. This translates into CASSQMRAGGTDTQYF.

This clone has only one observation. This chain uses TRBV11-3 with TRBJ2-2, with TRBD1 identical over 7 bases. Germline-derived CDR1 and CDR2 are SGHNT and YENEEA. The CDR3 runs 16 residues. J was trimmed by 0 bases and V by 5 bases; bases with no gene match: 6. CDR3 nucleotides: TGTGCCAGCAGCCCCAAAGGGACAGCGAACACCGGGGAGCTGTTTTTT. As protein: CASSPKGTANTGELFF.

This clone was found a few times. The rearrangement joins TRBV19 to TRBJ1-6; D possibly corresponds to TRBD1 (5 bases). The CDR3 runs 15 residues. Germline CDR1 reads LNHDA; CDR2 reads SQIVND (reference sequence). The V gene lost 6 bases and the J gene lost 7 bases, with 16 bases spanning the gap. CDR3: CASSFTTQGNSPLHF. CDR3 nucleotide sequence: TGTGCCAGTAGCTTTACAACCCAGGGAAATTCACCCCTCCACTTT.

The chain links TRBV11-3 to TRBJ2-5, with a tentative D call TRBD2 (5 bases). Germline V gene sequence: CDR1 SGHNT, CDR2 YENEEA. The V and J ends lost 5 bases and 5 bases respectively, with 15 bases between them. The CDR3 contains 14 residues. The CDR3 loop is CASSPTSGSETQYF. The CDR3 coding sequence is TGTGCCAGCAGCCCTACCTCGGGATCGGAGACCCAGTACTTC.

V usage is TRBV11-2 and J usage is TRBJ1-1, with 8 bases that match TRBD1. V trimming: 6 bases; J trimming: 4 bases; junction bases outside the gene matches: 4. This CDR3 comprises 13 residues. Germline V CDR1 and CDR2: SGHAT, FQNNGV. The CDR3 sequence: CASSYRGGTEAFF. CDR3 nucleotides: TGTGCCAGCAGTTACAGGGGGGGCACTGAAGCTTTCTTT.

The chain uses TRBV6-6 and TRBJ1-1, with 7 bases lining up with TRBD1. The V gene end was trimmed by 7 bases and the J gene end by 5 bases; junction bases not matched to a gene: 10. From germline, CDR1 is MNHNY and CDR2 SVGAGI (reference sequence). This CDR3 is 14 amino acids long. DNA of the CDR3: TGTGCCAGCAACCTCGACAGGGAGCGGACTGAAGCTTTCTTT. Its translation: CASNLDRERTEAFF.

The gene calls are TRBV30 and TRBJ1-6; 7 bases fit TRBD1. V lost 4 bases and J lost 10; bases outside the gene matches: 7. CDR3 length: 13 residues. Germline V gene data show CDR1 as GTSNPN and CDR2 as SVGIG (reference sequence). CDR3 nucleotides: TGTGCCTGGAAAGGGGGCTCGGGATCACCCCTCCACTTT. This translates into CAWKGGSGSPLHF. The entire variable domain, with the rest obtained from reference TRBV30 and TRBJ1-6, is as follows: SQTIHQWPATLVQPVGSPLSLECTVEGTSNPNLYWYRQAAGRGLQLLFYSVGIGQISSEVPQNLSASRPQDRQFILSSKKLLLSDSGFYLCAWKGGSGSPLHFGNGTRLTVT.

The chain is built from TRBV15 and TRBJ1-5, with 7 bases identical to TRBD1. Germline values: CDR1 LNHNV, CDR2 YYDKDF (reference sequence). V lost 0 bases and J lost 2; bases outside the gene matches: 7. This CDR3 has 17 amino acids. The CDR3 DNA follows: TGTGCCACCAGCAGAGAAGACAGGGTATGGGGCAATCAGCCCCAGCATTTT. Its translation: CATSREDRVWGNQPQHF.

CDR3 nucleotide sequence: TGTGCCAGCAGCTCCGCTAGCGGGGGGAGCTACAATGAGCAGTTCTTC. This codes for CASSSASGGSYNEQFF. The chain links TRBV7-9 to TRBJ2-1; 11 nucleotides align to TRBD2. Per germline, CDR1 SEHNR and CDR2 FQNEAQ (reference sequence). This CDR3 spans 16 amino acids. V lost 4 bases to trimming and J lost 3 bases; unmatched junction nucleotides: 5.

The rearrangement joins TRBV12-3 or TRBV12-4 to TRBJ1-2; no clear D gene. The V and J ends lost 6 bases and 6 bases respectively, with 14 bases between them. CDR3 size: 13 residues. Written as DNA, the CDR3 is TGTGCCAGCAGATCGCGACTACCGAATGGCTACACCTTC. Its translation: CASRSRLPNGYTF.

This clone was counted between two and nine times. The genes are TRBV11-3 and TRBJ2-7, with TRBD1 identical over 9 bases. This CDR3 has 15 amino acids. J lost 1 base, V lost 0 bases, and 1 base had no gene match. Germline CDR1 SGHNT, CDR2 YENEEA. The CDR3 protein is CASSLEGQGSYEQYF. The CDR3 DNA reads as TGTGCCAGCAGCTTAGAGGGACAGGGTTCCTACGAGCAGTACTTC.

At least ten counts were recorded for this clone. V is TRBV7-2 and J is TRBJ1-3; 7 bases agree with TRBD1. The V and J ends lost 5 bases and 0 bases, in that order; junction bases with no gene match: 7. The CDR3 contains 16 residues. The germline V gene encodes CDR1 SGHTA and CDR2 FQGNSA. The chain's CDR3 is CASSLGTVRSGNTIYF. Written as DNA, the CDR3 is TGTGCCAGCAGCCTGGGGACAGTTCGCTCTGGAAACACCATATATTTT.